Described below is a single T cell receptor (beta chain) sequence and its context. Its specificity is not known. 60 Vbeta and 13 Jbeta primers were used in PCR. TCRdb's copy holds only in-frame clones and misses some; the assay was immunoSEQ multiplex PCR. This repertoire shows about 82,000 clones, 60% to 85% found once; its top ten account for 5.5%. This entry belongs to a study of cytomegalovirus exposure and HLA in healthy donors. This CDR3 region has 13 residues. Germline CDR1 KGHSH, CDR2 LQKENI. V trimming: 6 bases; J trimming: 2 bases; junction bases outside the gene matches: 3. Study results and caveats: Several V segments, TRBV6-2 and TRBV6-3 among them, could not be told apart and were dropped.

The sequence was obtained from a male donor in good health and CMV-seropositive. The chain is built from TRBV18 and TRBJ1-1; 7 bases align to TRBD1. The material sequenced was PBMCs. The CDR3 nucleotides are TGTGCCAGCTCCCAGGGGGGCAACACTGAAGCTTTCTTT. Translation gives CASSQGGNTEAFF.